The clone carrying this T cell receptor (beta chain) showed up many times. Antigen: not known. The sample originates from a study of breast tumors, draining lymph nodes, adjacent tissues. Notes on the study in general: Findings are consistent with lymph node origin and intratumoral expansion of most tumor T cells. The lymph node origin of tumor T cells was framed as consistent with a hypothesis, not demonstrated. Luminal-like breast cancer showed significantly higher tumor–nontumor repertoire similarity than basal-like. Tumor repertoires ranked between lymph nodes and nontumor tissue in diversity, with V and J gene preferences.

Samples came from axillary lymph nodes draining the breast cancer. TCRdb passed the multiplex PCR reads through MiXCR, listing each CDR3 protein once. The table records 150,000 to 200,000 distinct CDR3 sequences, roughly 30% of them present only once. CDR1 and CDR2 from the germline V gene are MNHEY and SVGAGI. V was clipped by 6 bases and J by 2 bases, with 15 bases between them. The CDR3 consists of 15 residues. The receptor's source is a female donor with breast cancer. Some clones in this sample may be carry-over from other donors' samples. Sequenced input: axillary lymph node tissue. The rearrangement joins TRBV6-5 to TRBJ2-3; D unresolved. The CDR3 coding sequence is TGTGCCAGCAGCTACAGCCGGGCCTTCACAGATACGCAGTATTTT. This encodes CASSYSRAFTDTQYF.